This T cell receptor (beta chain) was identified in a study of OX40 agonist ivuxolimab in advanced cancers. In its sample, this clone was seen once. The antigen is undetermined. V shed 8 bases, J shed 4 bases, and the junction held 6 bases outside the gene matches. The CDR3 covers 13 residues. Germline CDR1 and CDR2: MDHEN and SYDVKM. Assay used: immunoSEQ multiplex PCR; TCRdb lists only in-frame clones, some missing. The sample gives approximately 7,400 clones, around 78% of which show up once; around 60% is in the top ten. General study findings and limits: With doses of 0.1 to 3.0 mg/kg, CD4+ and CD8+ blood T cells had undergone clonal expansion by week 6.

The sample consisted of CD4+ or CD8+ T cells sorted from blood, taken in a trial of the OX40 agonist ivuxolimab. This chain uses TRBV28 with TRBJ2-3, with 7 bases fitting TRBD1. The TCR sequence derives from an adult with an advanced solid tumor such as melanoma, head and neck, liver or kidney cancer. The CDR3 DNA sequence: TGTGCCAGCTGGCAGGGGGAAGCAGATACGCAGTATTTT. The encoded protein is CASWQGEADTQYF.